These T cell receptor beta chains were read from a single sample in a study of blood T cell repertoires in COVID-19. Using immunoSEQ multiplex PCR, the repertoire was profiled, and TCRdb retains in-frame clones only, with some absent. The repertoire has more than 150,000 clones, 87% of them found once; the top ten carry 2% to 2.5%. The specimen was PBMCs or T cells enriched from blood (not recorded which). The receptor source for this set is a woman in her 30s who had recovered from COVID-19. Each CDR3 is given without its conserved first and last residue. Each record gives: CDR3 length, J gene, clone size, V gene, CDR3 protein. Clone size is shown for a subset of rows, as once, few, many or a class of expanded clone.

>10|TRBJ1-4|-|TRBV2
ASREGYEKLF
>13|TRBJ1-5|-|TRBV4-1
ASSQSREGAQPQH
>11|TRBJ1-1|-|TRBV12-3/TRBV12-4
ASSLWQNTEAF
>12|TRBJ1-2|-|TRBV10-3
AISDPGFNYGYT
>10|TRBJ2-3|-|TRBV9
AREGRGDTQY
>11|TRBJ2-2|-|TRBV30
ACTRQVAGELF
>12|TRBJ2-7|-|TRBV7-9
ASSLTPQSYEQY
>13|TRBJ1-1|-|TRBV6-1
ASSESAGRRAEAF
>13|TRBJ1-5|once|TRBV24-1
ATSDPTGGRQPQH
>13|TRBJ1-3|-|TRBV9
ASSVGTGQGDTIY
>12|TRBJ1-2|-|TRBV18
ASSGDREDYGYT
>12|TRBJ1-1|-|TRBV19
ASTDGVLNTEAF
>13|TRBJ1-1|-|TRBV4-2
ASSPLRAGDTEAF
>13|TRBJ1-1|-|TRBV5-4
ASSLWGVGNTEAF
>9|TRBJ2-1|-|TRBV12-3/TRBV12-4
ASRLSNEQF